Listed here is a single TCR beta chain. Its specificity is unknown. The data were obtained in a study of T cell responses to AZD1222 COVID-19 vaccine. Whole-study results and caveats: Vaccine-associated CD4 TCRs ranged over spike, dominating at 160-218 and 743-854. Donors skewed white British and female; clonal diversity was possibly underestimated. Close to half of spike-specific TCRs reportedly recognize unmutated variant regions.

The germline V gene encodes CDR1 LNHDA and CDR2 SQIVND (reference sequence). This CDR3 region has 15 residues. The ends were cut back, 4 bases at V and 0 bases at J, with 10 bases in the middle. Measured with immunoSEQ multiplex PCR; TCRdb has only the in-frame clones, and not every one. This sample has over 100,000 clones; about nine tenths occur once, and the top ten carry around 24%. The clonotype was recovered from an adult in good health. This sample comprised peripheral blood, obtained on day 0 of AZD1222 vaccination. The V gene is TRBV19, the J gene TRBJ1-3, with D possibly being TRBD1 (5 bases). CDR3 nucleotides: TGTGCCAGTAGTACTGACAGCTTCTCTGGAAACACCATATATTTT. Its protein product is CASSTDSFSGNTIYF. Full variable domain (outside the CDR3, taken from reference TRBV19 and TRBJ1-3): DGGITQSPKYLFRKEGQNVTLSCEQNLNHDAMYWYRQDPGQGLRLIYYSQIVNDFQKGDIAEGYSVSREKKESFPLTVTSAQKNPTAFYLCASSTDSFSGNTIYFGEGSWLTVV.